What follows are 21 T cell receptor beta chains derived from one specimen sequenced in a study of T cells after yellow fever vaccination. Each CDR3 protein is one row after TCRdb ran MiXCR on the 5' RACE reads. Seen here are some 240,000 distinct CDR3 sequences, under 3.5% observed once, and the top ten hold approximately 3%. Sequences were derived from CD4+ T cells sorted from PBMCs, sampled 10 days after the yellow fever booster vaccination. Receptors originate from a man between 18 and 29 years old who received the YFV17D yellow fever vaccine.

CDR3 residues: CASSVGGLGQYGYTF. The CDR3 DNA reads as TGTGCCAGCAGCGTAGGCGGTTTGGGACAGTATGGCTACACCTTC. V is TRBV9 and J is TRBJ1-2; 7 positions agree with TRBD1. Germline lookup yields CDR1 SGDLS and CDR2 YYNGEE. The V and J ends lost 0 bases and 5 bases, in that order; junction bases with no gene match: 7. CDR3 length equals 15 residues.

This clonotype has a count of ten or more. The CDR3 DNA reads as TGCAGTGCCCCGCTCGGGGGTCGCGTCGAGCAGTACTTC. This gives the protein CSAPLGGRVEQYF. The chain joins TRBV20-1 to TRBJ2-7; maybe TRBD2 (6 bases). The CDR3 runs 13 residues. Germline CDR1 DFQATT, CDR2 SNEGSKA (reference sequence). V was trimmed by 6 bases and J by 6 bases, leaving 18 bases between them.

At least ten counts were recorded for this clonotype. V gene TRBV7-6 combines with J gene TRBJ2-7; no reliable D call. Germline V gives CDR1 SGHVS, CDR2 FNYEAQ. The CDR3 contains 13 residues. The germline V and J ends were trimmed by 5 bases and 5 bases, with 13 bases remaining between them. In DNA form, the CDR3 reads TGTGCCAGCAGCCCCCGTGCGCATAACGAGCAGTACTTC. Translated, it gives CASSPRAHNEQYF.

In its sample, this clonotype was seen a few times. One junction end disagrees with the germline gene, perhaps due to a read error. This chain uses TRBV12-3 or TRBV12-4 with TRBJ1-5; D not resolved. The CDR3 has 14 residues. CDR3 amino acids: CATSSGPDAAPQHF. The CDR3 DNA follows: TGTGCCACCAGTTCCGGACCCGATGCGGCGCCCCAGCATTTT.

This clonotype was detected ten times or more. The rearrangement links TRBV20-1 to TRBJ2-7; no reliable D call. V was pared by 3 bases and J by 2 bases, with 14 bases between. The V gene's germline CDR1 is DFQATT and CDR2 SNEGSKA (reference sequence). The CDR3 consists of 14 residues. The CDR3 DNA reads TGCAGTGCTAGCCTTAGAGGACGGACCTACGAGCAGTACGTC. Translated: CSASLRGRTYEQYV.

This clonotype has at least ten counts. The chain uses TRBV30 and TRBJ1-5, with D perhaps TRBD1 (6 bases). The germline V gene has CDR1 GTSNPN and CDR2 SVGIG (reference sequence). The ends were cut back, 1 base at V and 4 bases at J, with 8 bases in the middle. The CDR3 spans 13 residues. The DNA for the CDR3 is TGTGCCTGGAGTGGGACAGATAATCAGCCCCAGCATTTT. This translates into CAWSGTDNQPQHF.

This clonotype occurred many times. This sequence joins TRBV7-2 and TRBJ2-2, with 8 bases that match TRBD2. The CDR3 runs to 16 residues. Trimming at V came to 5 bases and at J to 3 bases, leaving 8 bases not matched to a gene. Germline CDR1 reads SGHTA; CDR2 reads FQGNSA. CDR3 sequence: CASSIRLAGYTGELFF. Written as DNA, the CDR3 is TGTGCCAGCAGCATCCGGTTAGCGGGGTACACCGGGGAGCTGTTTTTT.

This chain links TRBV7-2 with TRBJ1-1; possibly TRBD1 for D (6 bases). V lost 8 bases to trimming and J lost 3 bases, with 13 bases between them. Germline-derived CDR1 and CDR2 are SGHTA and FQGNSA. The CDR3 runs to 13 residues. The DNA for the CDR3 is TGTGCCAGCCAGCCGGACAGATACACTGAAGCTTTCTTT. It yields the protein CASQPDRYTEAFF.

This clonotype was detected ten times or more. The chain recombines TRBV4-2 with TRBJ1-1; D remains ambiguous. The CDR3 is 15 amino acids. Germline loops: CDR1 LGHNA, CDR2 YNFKEQ. Trimming left V 2 bases short and J 4 bases short, with 14 bases between. The CDR3 DNA is TGTGCCAGCAGCCAACGTGAGGGAGGTGGCACTGAAGCTTTCTTT. Protein product: CASSQREGGGTEAFF.

This clonotype has ten or more counts. The J gene is TRBJ1-2, the V gene TRBV10-3; 7 positions agree with TRBD1. Germline V CDR1 and CDR2: ENHRY, SYGVKD. The CDR3 has 13 amino acids. After removal of 4 bases from V and 3 bases from J, the junction contained 2 bases not matched to a gene. Here the CDR3 DNA reads TGTGCCATCAGTGCAACAGGGGACTATGGCTACACCTTC. This encodes CAISATGDYGYTF.

The J gene is TRBJ2-1, the V gene TRBV7-2, with 7 positions matching TRBD2. Germline CDR1 and CDR2: SGHTA and FQGNSA. Losses at the gene ends were 6 bases for V and 1 base for J; bases not matched to a gene: 18. The CDR3 spans 19 residues. The CDR3 loop reads CASRGPLMGGELSYNEQFF. The CDR3 nucleotides read TGTGCCAGCAGGGGTCCCCTCATGGGGGGGGAGTTGTCCTACAATGAGCAGTTCTTC.

This clonotype was observed at least ten times. The chain couples TRBV6-1 to TRBJ1-5, with D unresolved. The germline V gene encodes CDR1 MNHNS and CDR2 SASEGT. V was cut by 6 bases and J by 3 bases, with 15 bases left in between. The CDR3 is 15 amino acids. This CDR3 is CASRTRREHNQPQHF. The CDR3, as DNA: TGTGCCAGCAGGACCCGGAGAGAACACAATCAGCCCCAGCATTTT.

This clonotype was detected many times. The chain carries TRBV5-1 and TRBJ2-3; 9 bases are a match to TRBD2. In germline, CDR1 is SGHRS, CDR2 YFSETQ. The CDR3 extends over 14 amino acids. The ends lost 5 bases at V and 2 bases at J; junction bases unmatched: 3. CDR3 sequence reads: CASRSGGNTDTQYF. The CDR3, as DNA: TGCGCCAGCAGGAGCGGGGGGAACACAGATACGCAGTATTTT.

This rearrangement joins TRBV2 to TRBJ2-2, with unresolved D. V lost 2 bases, J lost 4 bases, and 11 bases lay in between. Germline CDR1 reads SNHLY; CDR2 reads FYNNEI. The CDR3 consists of 15 residues. CDR3 residues: CASSEIVGSTGELFF. CDR3 nucleotides: TGTGCCAGCAGTGAAATAGTTGGCAGCACCGGGGAGCTGTTTTTT.

This clonotype showed up just a few times. V gene TRBV29-1 combines with J gene TRBJ1-1; a possible D gene is TRBD1 (6 bases). The germline V and J ends were trimmed by 4 bases and 5 bases, with 14 bases remaining between them. Looked up from germline, CDR1 is SQVTM and CDR2 is ANQGSEA. The CDR3 has 13 amino acids. CDR3 sequence: CSVVSGGWTEAFF. As DNA, the CDR3 is TGCAGCGTTGTTTCGGGGGGCTGGACTGAAGCTTTCTTT.

The chain joins TRBV5-1 to TRBJ2-5, with D unresolved. V was clipped by 0 bases and J by 2 bases, with 11 bases between them. The CDR3 runs to 15 residues. Germline CDR1 reads SGHRS; CDR2 reads YFSETQ. CDR3 DNA sequence: TGCGCCAGCAGCTTGGATGTAGGCAGTCAAGAGACCCAGTACTTC. Residues: CASSLDVGSQETQYF.

V is TRBV7-9 and J is TRBJ2-3; 11 nucleotides line up with TRBD2. Germline V gene sequence: CDR1 SEHNR, CDR2 FQNEAQ (reference sequence). J lost 1 base, V lost 4 bases, and 4 bases had no gene match. The CDR3 runs 16 residues. CDR3 nucleotides: TGTGCCAGCAGCTCCGGACTAGCGGGCCGCACAGATACGCAGTATTTT. Amino acids: CASSSGLAGRTDTQYF.

This clonotype was observed a few times. The rearrangement joins TRBV5-1 to TRBJ2-6; 7 bases fit TRBD1. The CDR3 totals 21 residues. The V gene end was trimmed by 4 bases and the J gene end by 5 bases; junction bases not matched to a gene: 24. Germline V lookup: CDR1 SGHRS, CDR2 YFSETQ. CDR3 coding DNA: TGCGCCAGCAGCACCCGGCTACCTGGACAGGAAAAGGGTAACTGGGCCAACGTCCTGACTTTC. Amino acid sequence: CASSTRLPGQEKGNWANVLTF. Supplemented by reference TRBV5-1 and TRBJ2-6, the full variable domain reads KAGVTQTPRYLIKTRGQQVTLSCSPISGHRSVSWYQQTPGQGLQFLFEYFSETQRNKGNFPGRFSGRQFSNSRSEMNVSTLELGDSALYLCASSTRLPGQEKGNWANVLTFGAGSRLTVL.

This clonotype was counted at least ten times. The chain has TRBV7-2 and TRBJ1-5; TRBD1 might be the D (5 bases). Trimming took off 4 bases at V and 7 bases at J, with 17 bases between the two ends. This CDR3 is built from 15 residues. CDR1 is SGHTA and CDR2 is FQGNSA in the germline V gene. CDR3 residues: CASSSLTAGRQPQHF. CDR3 coding DNA: TGTGCCAGCAGCTCGCTGACAGCGGGTCGGCAGCCCCAGCATTTT.

This clonotype was counted ten times or more. The chain is built from TRBV20-1 and TRBJ2-3; D is unresolved. With 1 base removed from V and 5 bases from J, the gap between germline ends came to 7 bases. The CDR3 is made up of 12 amino acids. CDR1 is DFQATT, CDR2 SNEGSKA, per germline (reference sequence). The CDR3 DNA reads as TGCAGTGCTAGAGTCGCAGGAGATACGCAGTATTTT. This gives the protein CSARVAGDTQYF.

This clonotype was detected ten times or more. The chain couples TRBV29-1 to TRBJ2-5; D uncertain. The ends were cut back, 5 bases at V and 5 bases at J, with 12 bases in the middle. This CDR3 spans 12 amino acids. Germline lookup yields CDR1 SQVTM and CDR2 ANQGSEA. The CDR3 region is CSVQEWQETQYF. DNA for the CDR3: TGCAGCGTTCAGGAGTGGCAGGAGACCCAGTACTTC. Full variable domain (outside the CDR3, taken from reference TRBV29-1 and TRBJ2-5): SAVISQKPSRDICQRGTSLTIQCQVDSQVTMMFWYRQQPGQSLTLIATANQGSEATYESGFVIDKFPISRPNLTFSTLTVSNMSPEDSSIYLCSVQEWQETQYFGPGTRLLVL.